The present T cell receptor beta chain was sequenced within a study of glioma-infiltrating T cells after dendritic cell vaccination. Profiled with immunoSEQ multiplex PCR; TCRdb holds only in-frame clones, not every one. Of roughly 100,000 clones listed, around 89% are singletons. The CDR3 sequence is 15 residues long. CDR1 is KGHSH and CDR2 is LQKENI in the germline V gene. V was clipped by 5 bases and J by 5 bases; unmatched bases: 3. Regarding time point: after dendritic cell vaccination, including at tumor progression/relapse. Sequences were derived from blood, sampled after dendritic cell vaccination. The TCR sequence derives from a human donor with glioblastoma. The genes are TRBV18 and TRBJ2-2; TRBD2 matches at 12 bases. CDR3 sequence (DNA): TGTGCCAGCTCATCAGGACTAGCGGGGACCGGGGAGCTGTTTTTT. Its protein product is CASSSGLAGTGELFF.